This T cell receptor (beta chain) was captured by sequencing in a study of T cells in localized non-small cell lung cancer (dated by TCRdb to 2018 to 2020). Background for the entire study: The study analyzed T cell repertoires of a few hundred early-stage NSCLC patients, comparing tumors and uninvolved tumor-adjacent lungs. All 250 or so NSCLC patients in the cohort were treatment-naive and had localized lung tumors that were resected. A mean age of about 66 years was recorded for the NSCLC patients, of whom around 120 were male and about a hundred were female. Results the study describes overall, beyond this receptor: A median of approximately 55 of the top 100 tumor clones were detected in paired uninvolved adjacent lung, and about 29 of these tumor clones were also found among the top 100 clones of the paired uninvolved adjacent lung. Because the study design was exploratory, TCR variables were selected using unadjusted p-values without false-discovery rate correction. Higher blood T cell density associated with longer overall survival, while higher adjacent-lung clonality associated with shorter survival. Uninvolved tumor-adjacent lung showed the highest T cell clonality, higher than tumor, which suggests more focused antigenic responses in the adjacent lung. Because multi-region sequencing of the tumors was not done, intratumor heterogeneity could not be ruled out.

This clone is a singleton in its sample. The specificity of this receptor is unknown. Base qualities were left out, and no much larger clone turns up one base away. The immunoSEQ Assay was used to sequence TCR beta CDR3 regions from DNA. For the original study's pipeline: To compute T cell density, TCR beta template counts were normalized to usable DNA, which was estimated by amplifying housekeeping genes. Richness was estimated with the preseqR package, extrapolating to 400,000 templates for PBMC samples and 120,000 templates for tissue samples. Clonality was defined as one minus Pielou's evenness. Differential abundance testing on productive amino-acid clonotypes, with a minimum total count of 5 and an alpha of 0.1, was used to identify tissue-enriched TCRs. The Jaccard Index and the Morisita Overlap Index were used to measure repertoire overlap between compartments. TCR beta CDR3s were clustered by GLIPH together with public tetramer-defined viral CDR3s, and at least three viral sequences plus V-gene enrichment were required for viral motifs. TCRdb's version of the immuneACCESS table is confined to in-frame rearrangements and falls short of the full clone set. An unresolved V gene accounts for under half of the shortfall where checked; the remainder is of unknown origin. That table furnishes V, J and clone size, whereas the DNA furnished D and trimming. The sample yields about 31,000 clones; roughly 92% were counted once. More than 0.7% of the sample goes to the ten largest clones.

The germline ends are 11 bases apart after V is trimmed by 1 base and J by 4 bases. From its cysteine to its phenylalanine, the CDR3 spans 14 amino acids. The retained sequence is limited to the CDR3, 42 bases, with the frame set at the first base. The germline V gene provides CDR1 SGHRS and CDR2 YFSETQ. At diagnosis, peripheral blood, uninvolved tumor-adjacent lung and tumor were collected and were preserved as a mix of fresh-frozen and FFPE material. For TCR repertoire profiling, blood samples were analyzed in the form of peripheral blood mononuclear cells. This specimen was peripheral blood, taken before any cancer treatment. In this chain, TRBV5-1 is recombined with TRBJ2-5; the D gene is not confidently resolved. This TCR was recovered from a woman aged 40-69 years with stage I lung adenocarcinoma. Read as DNA, the sequence is TGCGCCAGCAGCTTGCACCAGGTCTCAGAGACCCAGTACTTC. It encodes CASSLHQVSETQYF.